A selection of T cell receptor beta chains follows, all from one sample in a study of CD8+ T cells in alopecia areata. Data came from immunoSEQ multiplex PCR; TCRdb stores just in-frame clones and leaves some out. The table lists 85,000 to 95,000 clones, about two thirds of them singletons. The sequencing here drew on CD8+ T cells sorted from blood, taken at week 44, from a patient treated with tofacitinib. The receptors derive from a human donor with alopecia areata. Each CDR3 is given with its conserved first and last residue. D genes are given only for firm matches. For some rows the clone size is stated as once, few or many, or as a class when expanded; others skip it.

J gene	clone size	D gene	V gene	CDR3 DNA	CDR3 protein
TRBJ2-7	-	TRBD1	TRBV7-8	TGTGCCAGCAGCCGACTCAGGACAGGGAGCTCCTACGAGCAGTACTTC	CASSRLRTGSSYEQYF
TRBJ1-1	-	-	TRBV4-1	TGCGCCAGCAGCCAGAGCGAGGGACCGAACACTGAAGCTTTCTTT	CASSQSEGPNTEAFF
TRBJ2-7	few	-	TRBV2	TGTGCCAGCAGTGTATCGGGCAGAGCCTACGAGCAGTACTTC	CASSVSGRAYEQYF
TRBJ2-1	-	TRBD2	TRBV4-3	TGCGCCAGCAGCCAAGAACTAGCGGGGAAAGACAATGAGCAGTTCTTC	CASSQELAGKDNEQFF
TRBJ1-4	-	-	TRBV4-3	TGCGCCAGCAGCCAAGATAGAGGAAATGAAAAACTGTTTTTT	CASSQDRGNEKLFF
TRBJ2-1	-	-	TRBV7-3	TGTGCCAGCAGCTTAACGAATCTTGGAAATGGGTACAATGAGCAGTTCTTC	CASSLTNLGNGYNEQFF
TRBJ2-1	-	TRBD2	TRBV7-8	TGTGCCAGCAGCGGCGCAGCGGGGGCCTACAATGAGCAGTTCTTC	CASSGAAGAYNEQFF
TRBJ1-2	-	-	TRBV7-9	TGTGCCAGCAGCTTTCATACATACCATGGAAAGATCTATGGCTACACCTTC	CASSFHTYHGKIYGYTF
TRBJ1-1	-	-	TRBV7-8	TGTGCCAGCAGCTTAGCTGGGGGGAACACTGAAGCTTTCTTT	CASSLAGGNTEAFF
TRBJ1-2	few	-	TRBV29-1	TGCAGCGTTGAAAGGGATTTCTATGGCTACACCTTC	CSVERDFYGYTF
TRBJ1-1	-	-	TRBV23-1	TGCGCCAGCAGTCAATCGTATCACCCGTACGGGGATCGGGGGAAAGCTTTCTTT	CASSQSYHPYGDRGKAFF
TRBJ1-2	-	TRBD1	TRBV29-1	TGCAGCGCCGCGGGCGGGACCCCCGGGGACAGCTACTATGGCTACACCTTC	CSAAGGTPGDSYYGYTF
TRBJ2-2	-	-	TRBV9	TGTGCCAGCAGCGGGACCGGGGAGCTGTTTTTT	CASSGTGELFF
TRBJ2-4	-	-	TRBV13	TGTGCCAGCAGCTTAGAACTAGCCAAAAACATTCAGTACTTC	CASSLELAKNIQYF
TRBJ2-1	-	-	TRBV13	TGTGCCAGCAGCTTAATAGCGTTGCACAATGAGCAGTTCTTC	CASSLIALHNEQFF
TRBJ2-7	-	TRBD2	TRBV5-1	TGCGCCAGCAGCTTAGCGGGGGGAACCTACGAGCAGTACTTC	CASSLAGGTYEQYF
TRBJ1-1	-	-	TRBV25-1	TGTGCCGCACAGGGCGGTGGCACTGAAGCTTTCTTT	CAAQGGGTEAFF
TRBJ2-3	-	TRBD1	TRBV11-3	TGTGCCAGCAGCACTCGGGACAGGGGCACAGATACGCAGTATTTT	CASSTRDRGTDTQYF
TRBJ2-3	-	TRBD2	TRBV7-7	TGTGCCAGCAGTCCCCCCCTAGCGGGGGGGCTGGCAGATACGCAGTATTTT	CASSPPLAGGLADTQYF
TRBJ1-2	-	-	TRBV28	TGTGCCAGCAGATCCCCAAGGGTCACGGTGTCCTTCCCGGGCTACACCTTC	CASRSPRVTVSFPGYTF
TRBJ1-1	-	-	TRBV5-1	TGCGCCAGCAGCTTGGGACAACAAAACACTGAAGCTTTCTTT	CASSLGQQNTEAFF
TRBJ2-7	-	-	TRBV5-6	TGTGCCAGCAGCTTGGGCACTCCAACCTACGAGCAGTACTTC	CASSLGTPTYEQYF
TRBJ2-3	-	-	TRBV4-1	TGCGCCAGCAGCCAAGTGCCAACTCGTGGCACAGATACGCAGTATTTT	CASSQVPTRGTDTQYF
TRBJ2-7	-	TRBD1	TRBV15	TGTGCCACCAGCCCCCGGGACAGGGGCTACGAGCAGTACTTC	CATSPRDRGYEQYF
TRBJ2-1	-	-	TRBV25-1	TGTGCCAGCAGTCGAGGGTACAATGAGCAGTTCTTC	CASSRGYNEQFF
TRBJ2-7	-	-	TRBV29-1	TGCAGCGTTGGTATGGGTGGGTACGAGCAGTACTTC	CSVGMGGYEQYF
TRBJ2-1	-	-	TRBV4-3	TGCGCCAGCAGCCAAGGTCCGGGACGCAGTGACTATCGAGGGGAGCAGTTCTTC	CASSQGPGRSDYRGEQFF
TRBJ1-1	once	-	TRBV7-6	TGTGCCAGCGGACGTCTAAGTTCGAGGGGCGCGTTTGACACTGAAGCTTTCTTT	CASGRLSSRGAFDTEAFF
TRBJ2-1	-	-	TRBV14	TGTGCCAGCAGCCCTTTTCAGGGTAATGAGCAGTTCTTC	CASSPFQGNEQFF
TRBJ2-7	-	-	TRBV7-9	TGTGCCAGCAGCTTTCCACCATCCTACGAGCAGTACTTC	CASSFPPSYEQYF
TRBJ1-1	once	-	TRBV30	TGTGCCTGGGGAACAGCCTCAAACACTGAAGCTTTCTTT	CAWGTASNTEAFF
TRBJ2-2	-	TRBD1	TRBV6-5	TGTGCCAGCGTGGGACAGATATACACCGGGGAGCTGTTTTTT	CASVGQIYTGELFF
TRBJ2-7	-	-	TRBV27	TGTGCCAGCAGTAGGGGGGACGAGCAGTACTTC	CASSRGDEQYF
TRBJ1-1	-	-	TRBV29-1	TGCAGCGTACTTACAGAGAACACTGAAGCTTTCTTT	CSVLTENTEAFF
TRBJ1-5	few	-	TRBV27	TGTGCCAGCAGTTTATCACCCCAGGGACGTGGTCAGCCCCAGCATTTT	CASSLSPQGRGQPQHF
TRBJ1-4	-	TRBD1	TRBV4-3	TGCGCCAGCAGCTCAGGGGGCAAGGGTGAAAAACTGTTTTTT	CASSSGGKGEKLFF
TRBJ2-7	few	TRBD1	TRBV29-1	TGCAGCGGAACAGGGGGCGATTACGAGCAGTACTTC	CSGTGGDYEQYF